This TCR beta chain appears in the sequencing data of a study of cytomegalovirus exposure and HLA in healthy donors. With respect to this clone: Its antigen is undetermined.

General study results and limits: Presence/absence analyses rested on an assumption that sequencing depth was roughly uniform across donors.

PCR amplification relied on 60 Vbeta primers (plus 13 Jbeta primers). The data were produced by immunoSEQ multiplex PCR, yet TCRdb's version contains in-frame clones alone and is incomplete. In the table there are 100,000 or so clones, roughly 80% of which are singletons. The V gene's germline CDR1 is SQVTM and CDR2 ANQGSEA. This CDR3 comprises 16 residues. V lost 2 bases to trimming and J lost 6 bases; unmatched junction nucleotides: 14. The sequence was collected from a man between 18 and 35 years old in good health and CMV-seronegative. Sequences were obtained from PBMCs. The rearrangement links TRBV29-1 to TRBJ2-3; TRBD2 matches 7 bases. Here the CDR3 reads CSVEPEVWGGMDTQYF. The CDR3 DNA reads TGCAGCGTTGAACCTGAAGTTTGGGGGGGAATGGATACGCAGTATTTT.